Sequencing of this TCR beta chain was carried out in a study of response to subunit inactivated influenza vaccine. This clonotype was recorded many times. This CDR3 comprises 14 residues. The ends lost 7 bases at V and 2 bases at J; junction bases unmatched: 3. A single record per CDR3 protein comes from TCRdb applying MiXCR to the RT-PCR reads. This repertoire shows 500,000 to 600,000 distinct CDR3 sequences, approximately 14% found once; its top ten account for over 8.5%. The material sequenced was PBMCs from blood, taken 12 days after vaccination. The gene calls are TRBV12-3 or TRBV12-4 and TRBJ2-5; TRBD2 agrees at 11 bases. The source of this sequence is a man in his fifties who received an inactivated influenza vaccine. CDR3 coding DNA: TGTGCCAGCACCCCTAGCGGGGGGCAAGAGACCCAGTACTTC. Amino acid sequence: CASTPSGGQETQYF.